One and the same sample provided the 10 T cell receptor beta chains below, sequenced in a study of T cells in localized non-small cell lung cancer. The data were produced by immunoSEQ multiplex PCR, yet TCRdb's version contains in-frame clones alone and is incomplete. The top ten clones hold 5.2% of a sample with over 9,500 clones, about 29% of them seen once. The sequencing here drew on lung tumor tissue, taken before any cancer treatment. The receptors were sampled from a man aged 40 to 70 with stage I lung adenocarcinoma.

The CDR3 DNA is TGTGCCAGCAGAGAAGGGGGCATCGAGACCCAGTACTTC. This sequence encodes CASREGGIETQYF. The V and J genes are TRBV9 and TRBJ2-5, with TRBD1 matching 7 bases. Losses at the gene ends were 5 bases for V and 5 bases for J; bases not matched to a gene: 6. The V gene's germline CDR1 is SGDLS and CDR2 YYNGEE. The CDR3 contains 13 residues.

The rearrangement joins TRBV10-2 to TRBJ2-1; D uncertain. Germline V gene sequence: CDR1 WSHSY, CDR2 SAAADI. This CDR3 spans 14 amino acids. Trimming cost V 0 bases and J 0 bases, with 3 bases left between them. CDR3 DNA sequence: TGCGCCAGCAGTGAGTCGTACTCCTACAATGAGCAGTTCTTC. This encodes CASSESYSYNEQFF.

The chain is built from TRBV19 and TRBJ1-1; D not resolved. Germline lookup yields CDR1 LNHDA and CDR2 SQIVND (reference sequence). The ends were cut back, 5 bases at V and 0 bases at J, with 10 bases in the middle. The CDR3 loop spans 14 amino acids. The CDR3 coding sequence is TGTGCCAGTAGTTACGGAAGCTTGAACACTGAAGCTTTCTTT. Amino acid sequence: CASSYGSLNTEAFF.

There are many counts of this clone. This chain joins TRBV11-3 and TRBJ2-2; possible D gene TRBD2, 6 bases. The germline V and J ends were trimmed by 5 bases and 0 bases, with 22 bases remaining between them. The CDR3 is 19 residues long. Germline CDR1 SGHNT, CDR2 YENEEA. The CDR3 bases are TGTGCCAGCAGCCTTACAACCACGGCGGGGACCGCGAACACCGGGGAGCTGTTTTTT. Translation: CASSLTTTAGTANTGELFF.

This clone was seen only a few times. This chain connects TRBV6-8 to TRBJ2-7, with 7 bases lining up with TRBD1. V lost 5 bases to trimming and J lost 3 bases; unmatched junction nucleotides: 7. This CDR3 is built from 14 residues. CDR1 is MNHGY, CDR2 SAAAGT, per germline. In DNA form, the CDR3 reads TGTGCCAGCAGTGAGTGGTCAGGGGGCTACGAGCAGTACTTC. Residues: CASSEWSGGYEQYF.

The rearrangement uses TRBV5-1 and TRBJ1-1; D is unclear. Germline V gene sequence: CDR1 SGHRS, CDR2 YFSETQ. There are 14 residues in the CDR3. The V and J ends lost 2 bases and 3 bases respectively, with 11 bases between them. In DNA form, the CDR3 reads TGCGCCAGCAGCTTTGGGTCCGCCTACACTGAAGCTTTCTTT. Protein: CASSFGSAYTEAFF.

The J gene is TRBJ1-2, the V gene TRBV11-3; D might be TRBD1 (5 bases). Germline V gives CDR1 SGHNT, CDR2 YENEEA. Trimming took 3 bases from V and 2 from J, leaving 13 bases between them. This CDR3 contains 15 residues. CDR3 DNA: TGTGCCAGCAGCTTGGTACAACAGGCGAACTATGGCTACACCTTC. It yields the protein CASSLVQQANYGYTF.

This CDR3 reads CASSTQGNTEAFF. The CDR3 nucleotides are TGCGCCAGCAGTACACAGGGGAACACTGAAGCTTTCTTT. J is TRBJ1-1 and V is TRBV10-2, with a tentative D call TRBD1 (6 bases). CDR3 length: 13 residues. Trimming shortened V by 5 bases and J by 1 base, and 8 bases separated the two germline ends. From germline, CDR1 is WSHSY and CDR2 SAAADI.

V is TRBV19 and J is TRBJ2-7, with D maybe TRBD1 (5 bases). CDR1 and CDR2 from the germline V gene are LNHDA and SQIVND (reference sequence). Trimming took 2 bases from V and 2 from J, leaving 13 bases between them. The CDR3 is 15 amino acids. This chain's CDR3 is CASSIMGHATYEQYF. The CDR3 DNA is TGTGCCAGTAGTATAATGGGGCACGCTACCTACGAGCAGTACTTC.

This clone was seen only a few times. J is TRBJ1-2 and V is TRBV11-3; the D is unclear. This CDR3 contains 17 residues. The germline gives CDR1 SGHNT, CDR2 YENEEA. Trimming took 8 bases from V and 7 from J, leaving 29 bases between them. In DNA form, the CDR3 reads TGTGCCAGCTGCACCCCCGCCGGACTGGCGGCTTTGGGTGGCTACACCTTC. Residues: CASCTPAGLAALGGYTF.